Listed below are T cell receptor beta chains from one sample, sequenced in a study of PD-1 blockade in mismatch repair-deficient tumors. Clones were sequenced by immunoSEQ multiplex PCR, and TCRdb holds only the in-frame ones, with some missing. The table records 30,000 to 40,000 clones, more than 70% of them present only once. Sample: PBMCs, taken around 6 weeks after starting pembrolizumab. The receptors stem from an adult with mismatch repair-deficient cancer. Each CDR3 is given with its conserved first and last residue. The D gene is left open where the match is weak. Expanded clones are given a class, and other clones once, few, many or no size at all.

>TRBJ2-1|TRBD1|TRBV9|NA
TGTGCCAGCAGCGCGGGACAGGGTTTGTCCAATGAGCAGTTCTTC
CASSAGQGLSNEQFF
>TRBJ1-2|NA|TRBV7-9|NA
TGTGCCAGCAGCTTAGTTTCGGTGAACTATGGCTACACCTTC
CASSLVSVNYGYTF
>TRBJ2-2|TRBD1|TRBV5-1|NA
TGCGCCAGCAGCTTGGCCGGGACAGGGGGCGGGGAGCTGTTTTTT
CASSLAGTGGGELFF
>TRBJ1-2|TRBD1|TRBV28|NA
TGTGCCAGCAGCCAGGCCGGGACAGCTAGGGGCTACACCTTC
CASSQAGTARGYTF
>TRBJ2-1|NA|TRBV4-1|NA
TGCGCCAGCAGCCAAGAACAGGGATTGGTCAATGAGCAGTTCTTC
CASSQEQGLVNEQFF
>TRBJ2-3|TRBD1|TRBV11-3|NA
TGTGCCAGCAGACCGGGACAGGGGTTCACAGATACGCAGTATTTT
CASRPGQGFTDTQYF
>TRBJ2-6|TRBD1|TRBV19|NA
TGTGCCAGTACCAACCGGGACAGGGGAGGTGGGGCCAACGTCCTGACTTTC
CASTNRDRGGGANVLTF
>TRBJ2-7|TRBD2|TRBV5-6|few
TGTGCCAGCAGTGGACTAGCGGGAGTCTACGAGCAGTACTTC
CASSGLAGVYEQYF
>TRBJ1-1|TRBD1|TRBV27|NA
TGTGCCAGCAGTGTGGACAGGATCAACACTGAAGCTTTCTTT
CASSVDRINTEAFF
>TRBJ2-2|TRBD1|TRBV6-1|NA
TGTGCCAGCAGTGAAGCGGACAGGGGCACCGGGGAGCTGTTTTTT
CASSEADRGTGELFF
>TRBJ2-5|NA|TRBV28|NA
TGTGCCAGCAGTTTACCAGGGATCCTAGGCGAGGCCCAGTACTTC
CASSLPGILGEAQYF
>TRBJ2-5|TRBD1|TRBV5-4|once
TGTGCCAGCAGCACACGACAGGGGACGGGAGAGACCCAGTACTTC
CASSTRQGTGETQYF
>TRBJ2-1|NA|TRBV5-1|NA
TGCGCCAGCAGCTTTGACAGCTACAATGAGCAGTTCTTC
CASSFDSYNEQFF
>TRBJ1-2|TRBD1|TRBV28|NA
TGTGCCAGCAGCCAGAGACAGGGGGTTGGCTACACCTTC
CASSQRQGVGYTF
>TRBJ1-2|TRBD1|TRBV7-6|NA
TGTGCCAGCAGCCAACAGGTGGGACAGGGTAGAGATGGCTACACCTTC
CASSQQVGQGRDGYTF
>TRBJ2-7|NA|TRBV6-6|few
TGTGCCAGCAGTTACAAATATCCAGGGGAGTACGAGCAGTACTTC
CASSYKYPGEYEQYF
>TRBJ1-5|NA|TRBV18|few
TGTGCCAGCTCACACAGGGACGAAAGCGATCAGCCCCAGCATTTT
CASSHRDESDQPQHF
>TRBJ1-1|NA|TRBV28|NA
TGTGCCAGCAGTCAACCAGGGGCACTTCATAAAGGATACACTGAAGCTTTCTTT
CASSQPGALHKGYTEAFF
>TRBJ1-1|TRBD1|TRBV2|NA
TGTGCCAGCAGGGACAGGGGGCCTGAAGCTTTCTTT
CASRDRGPEAFF
>TRBJ2-5|TRBD2|TRBV27|once
TGTGCCAGCATGAGGGGACTAGCGGGCCAAGAGACCCAGTACTTC
CASMRGLAGQETQYF
>TRBJ1-5|NA|TRBV21-1|NA
TGTGCCAGCAGCAACGGGACAGGGGGTAATCAGCCCCAGCATTTT
CASSNGTGGNQPQHF
>TRBJ2-5|NA|TRBV2|few
TGTGCCAATACTGTCGGGGTAGGAGAGACCCAGTACTTC
CANTVGVGETQYF
>TRBJ2-7|NA|TRBV6-9|NA
TGTGCCAGCAGTTATCCCGCAGGGTACTTC
CASSYPAGYF
>TRBJ2-3|NA|TRBV4-2|NA
TGTGCCAGCAGCCCAGGTGGGGCGGACGAAGATACGCAGTATTTT
CASSPGGADEDTQYF
>TRBJ2-7|NA|TRBV21-1|NA
TGTGCCAGCAGGAGACTAGCGGGGTTATACGAGCAGTACTTC
CASRRLAGLYEQYF
>TRBJ2-5|NA|TRBV7-6|once
TGTGCCAGCAGCTTAAATCTAAACCAAGAGACCCAGTACTTC
CASSLNLNQETQYF
>TRBJ2-3|NA|TRBV6-1|NA
TGTGCCCAACGGGCTAGCGGCACAGATACGCAGTATTTT
CAQRASGTDTQYF
>TRBJ1-4|TRBD1|TRBV10-3|NA
TGTGCCAGCCGGGGACAGCCTAATGAAAAACTGTTTTTT
CASRGQPNEKLFF
>TRBJ1-1|NA|TRBV11-2|NA
TGTGCCAGCAGCTTAGATCTCGGAGGCAGTTTGAACACTGAAGCTTTCTTT
CASSLDLGGSLNTEAFF
>TRBJ1-6|TRBD1|TRBV27|NA
TGTGCCAGCAGCCCACACCAGGGGGCAGGTAATTCACCCCTCCACTTT
CASSPHQGAGNSPLHF
>TRBJ2-1|TRBD2|TRBV5-1|once
TGCGCCAGCAGCGCCCCCTCTAGCGGCTCCTACAATGAGCAGTTCTTC
CASSAPSSGSYNEQFF
>TRBJ2-7|NA|TRBV6-5|NA
TGTGCCAGCAGGACTAGTGGTAACTACGAGCAGTACTTC
CASRTSGNYEQYF
>TRBJ1-6|NA|TRBV5-1|NA
TGCGCCAGCAGCTGGGGAGGTACAAGCTCCTATAATTCACCCCTCCACTTT
CASSWGGTSSYNSPLHF
>TRBJ2-7|TRBD1|TRBV5-1|NA
TGCGCCAGCAGCGTGGGACAGGGAGACGAGCAGTACTTC
CASSVGQGDEQYF
>TRBJ2-1|TRBD2|TRBV11-2|NA
TGTGCCAGCAGCCACATCGGGCGGGAGTTCTACAATGAGCAGTTCTTC
CASSHIGREFYNEQFF
>TRBJ1-2|TRBD1|TRBV23-1|NA
TGCGCCAGCAGTCAATACCGAATGGGACAGGGGTTGGCTGGCTACACCTTC
CASSQYRMGQGLAGYTF
>TRBJ1-2|NA|TRBV7-8|NA
TGTGCCAGCAGTAGGGGAGGAGACTATGGCTACACCTTC
CASSRGGDYGYTF
>TRBJ1-2|NA|TRBV19|once
TGTGCCAGTAGTACCGTCTCGGCAGGGCGCTATGGCTACACCTTC
CASSTVSAGRYGYTF
>TRBJ2-3|TRBD2|TRBV29-1|once
TGCAGCGTTTCCGGACTAGCGGGTGGCACAGATACGCAGTATTTT
CSVSGLAGGTDTQYF
>TRBJ2-7|NA|TRBV4-1|NA
TGCGCCAGCAGCCAAGATCACTCCTACGAGCAGTACTTC
CASSQDHSYEQYF
>TRBJ1-2|NA|TRBV28|NA
TGTGCCAGCAGTCAACAGGGTCCGGGTGGCTACACCTTC
CASSQQGPGGYTF
>TRBJ2-1|TRBD2|TRBV28|NA
TGTGCCACCCAAGGGGCGGGAGGCTCCTACAATGAGCAGTTCTTC
CATQGAGGSYNEQFF
>TRBJ2-7|TRBD2|TRBV5-1|few
TGCGCCAGCAGCTTGGTTAGCGGGAGCTACGAGCAGTACTTC
CASSLVSGSYEQYF
>TRBJ1-2|NA|TRBV7-8|NA
TGTGCCAGCAGCTTAGTGGGGGGTAGGGGTGGCTACACCTTC
CASSLVGGRGGYTF
>TRBJ1-1|TRBD1|TRBV25-1|NA
TGTGCCAGCAGTGCATTCCGGGACAGCACTGAAGCTTTCTTT
CASSAFRDSTEAFF
>TRBJ2-5|TRBD1|TRBV2|few
TGTGCCAGCAGCCTAGGACAGGAAGAGACCCAGTACTTC
CASSLGQEETQYF
>TRBJ2-1|TRBD2|TRBV11-1|NA
TGTGCCAGCAGCACCCTGGGGGGGTACAATGAGCAGTTCTTC
CASSTLGGYNEQFF